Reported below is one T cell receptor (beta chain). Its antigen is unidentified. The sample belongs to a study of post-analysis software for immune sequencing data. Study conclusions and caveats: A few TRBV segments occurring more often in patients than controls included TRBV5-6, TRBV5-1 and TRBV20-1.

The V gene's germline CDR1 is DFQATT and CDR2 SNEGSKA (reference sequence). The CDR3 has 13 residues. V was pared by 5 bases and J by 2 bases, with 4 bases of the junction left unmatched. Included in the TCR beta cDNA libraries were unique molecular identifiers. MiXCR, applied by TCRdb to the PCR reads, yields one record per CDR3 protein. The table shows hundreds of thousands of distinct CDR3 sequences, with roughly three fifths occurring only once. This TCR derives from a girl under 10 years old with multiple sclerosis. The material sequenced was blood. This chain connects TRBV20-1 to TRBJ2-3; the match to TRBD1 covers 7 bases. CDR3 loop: CSALDRNTDTQYF. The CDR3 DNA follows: TGCAGTGCTTTGGACAGGAACACAGATACGCAGTATTTT.